The T cell receptor (beta chain) described here comes from a study of radiotherapy plus CTLA-4 blockade in lung cancer. At the level of the study: For around 18% of patients, objective responses occurred, and around 34% had disease control.

Unmatched junction bases numbered 11, after V lost 5 bases and J lost 2 bases. CDR3 length equals 16 residues. The germline gives CDR1 PRHDT, CDR2 FYEKMQ (reference sequence). TCRdb's table, derived via immunoSEQ multiplex PCR, lists solely in-frame clones and lacks some. The sample has roughly 93,000 clones; about 81% are singletons. Concerning this clone itself: The antigen is unknown. This CDR3 is also generated by other DNA sequences in the sample.

Study results and caveats: TCR clones of tumor origin grew in blood after radiotherapy plus ipilimumab.

Sequencing used peripheral blood, obtained from a patient treated with radiotherapy plus ipilimumab. This receptor was identified in a human donor with non-small cell lung cancer who had a partial response to radiotherapy plus ipilimumab. This chain uses TRBV13 with TRBJ2-7, with TRBD1 matching over 8 bases. In nucleotides, the CDR3 is TGTGCCAGCAGCACGGCCGGGACAGGAGGTCCCTACGAGCAGTACTTC. Protein: CASSTAGTGGPYEQYF.